The 20 T cell receptor beta chains below were found in one sample sequenced in a study of cytomegalovirus exposure and HLA in healthy donors. Clones were sequenced by immunoSEQ multiplex PCR, and TCRdb holds only the in-frame ones, with some missing. The sample yields 150,000 to 200,000 clones, about 81% seen once. The sequencing sample was made of PBMCs. Source of these receptors: a woman aged 30 to 39 in good health and CMV-seronegative.

The chain couples TRBV27 to TRBJ1-1; TRBD1 matches 7 bases. V was clipped by 6 bases and J by 4 bases; unmatched bases: 14. This CDR3 spans 16 amino acids. Germline CDR1 reads MNHEY; CDR2 reads SMNVEV (reference sequence). CDR3 amino acids: CASRKRTRGLRTEAFF. Written as DNA, the CDR3 is TGTGCCAGCAGGAAGCGTACCAGGGGGTTGCGCACTGAAGCTTTCTTT.

The rearrangement joins TRBV28 to TRBJ1-3; TRBD1 agrees at 8 bases. The germline CDR1 and CDR2 sequences are MDHEN and SYDVKM. The CDR3 spans 14 residues. V trimming: 4 bases; J trimming: 4 bases; junction bases outside the gene matches: 3. The CDR3 sequence is CASSWTGTGNTIYF. DNA for the CDR3: TGTGCCAGCAGTTGGACAGGGACGGGAAACACCATATATTTT.

The rearrangement links TRBV11-3 to TRBJ2-7, with TRBD1 matching 9 bases. CDR3 length equals 15 residues. Germline V CDR1 and CDR2: SGHNT, YENEEA. The V gene end was trimmed by 5 bases and the J gene end by 3 bases; junction bases not matched to a gene: 8. CDR3 loop: CASSPGGGQGYEQYF. The CDR3 coding sequence is TGTGCCAGCAGCCCCGGTGGGGGACAGGGCTACGAGCAGTACTTC.

CDR3 amino acids: CASSWRVNTEAFF. CDR3 nucleotides: TGTGCCAGTAGTTGGAGGGTGAACACTGAAGCTTTCTTT. The chain joins TRBV19 to TRBJ1-1; no reliable D call. V lost 5 bases to trimming and J lost 0 bases, with 7 bases between them. The CDR3 loop spans 13 amino acids. Germline values: CDR1 LNHDA, CDR2 SQIVND (reference sequence).

This clone was counted only a few times. The V call is TRBV28, the J call TRBJ1-6; D not resolved. The V gene's germline CDR1 is MDHEN and CDR2 SYDVKM. This CDR3 has 19 residues. V lost 1 base, J lost 4 bases, and 20 bases lay in between. CDR3 nucleotides: TGTGCCAGCAGTTTATCACGGGGTTTGGGCAGCGTATATAATTCACCCCTCCACTTT. Translating gives CASSLSRGLGSVYNSPLHF.

J is TRBJ2-5 and V is TRBV11-2; the match to TRBD1 covers 10 bases. After removal of 5 bases from V and 5 bases from J, the junction contained 8 bases not matched to a gene. The CDR3 runs 15 residues. Germline V gene data show CDR1 as SGHAT and CDR2 as FQNNGV. CDR3 amino acids: CASSLRQGAWETQYF. For the CDR3, the DNA is TGTGCCAGCAGCCTGAGACAGGGGGCATGGGAGACCCAGTACTTC.

The chain couples TRBV10-1 to TRBJ1-4, with 9 bases identical to TRBD1. Germline loops: CDR1 WNHNN, CDR2 SYGVQD (reference sequence). The CDR3 is made up of 15 amino acids. Trimming took 3 bases from V and 4 from J; bases not matched to a gene: 3. CDR3 coding DNA: TGCGCCAGCAGTGACCTGACAGGGGGTAATGAAAAACTGTTTTTT. Its protein is CASSDLTGGNEKLFF.

The table lists this clone with a few counts. V usage is TRBV9 and J usage is TRBJ2-5; D gene uncertain. CDR1 and CDR2 from the germline V gene are SGDLS and YYNGEE. The CDR3 runs 14 residues. The germline V and J ends were trimmed by 0 bases and 5 bases, with 11 bases remaining between them. For the CDR3, the DNA is TGTGCCAGCAGCGTAGATGGTTCGGTGGAGACCCAGTACTTC. It encodes CASSVDGSVETQYF.

The chain is built from TRBV6-5 and TRBJ2-7, with 8 bases aligning to TRBD2. This CDR3 contains 16 residues. Germline V gene sequence: CDR1 MNHEY, CDR2 SVGAGI. The J segment lost 2 bases and the V segment lost 0 bases, leaving 6 bases of the junction unmatched. CDR3 DNA: TGTGCCAGCAGTTACTCGAGGCGGGGGGCAGCCTACGAGCAGTACTTC. Protein sequence: CASSYSRRGAAYEQYF.

The chain joins TRBV5-4 to TRBJ1-4; 9 bases are a match to TRBD1. Trimming removed 0 bases from V and 15 bases from J; junction bases left unmatched: 3. Germline V CDR1 and CDR2: SGHNT, YYREEE (reference sequence). The CDR3 is 12 amino acids. CDR3 in amino acids: CASSLGTGEVFF. In nucleotides, the CDR3 is TGTGCCAGCAGCTTGGGGACAGGGGAGGTGTTTTTT.

The chain links TRBV6-1 to TRBJ2-7; 7 positions match TRBD1. V trimming: 1 base; J trimming: 3 bases; junction bases outside the gene matches: 6. Germline V gene data show CDR1 as MNHNS and CDR2 as SASEGT. There are 15 residues in the CDR3. CDR3 bases: TGTGCCAGCAGTGAAGGGTGGGACAGAGTCTACGAGCAGTACTTC. This translates into CASSEGWDRVYEQYF.

The genes are TRBV5-4 and TRBJ2-2, with 9 nucleotides matching TRBD1. From germline, CDR1 is SGHNT and CDR2 YYREEE (reference sequence). With 0 bases clipped from V and 6 bases from J, the junction kept 3 bases outside the gene matches. The CDR3 has 15 amino acids. In DNA form, the CDR3 reads TGTGCCAGCAGCTTGGAAACAGGGGGCCCCGGGGAGCTGTTTTTT. Translating it yields CASSLETGGPGELFF.

The rearrangement uses TRBV28 and TRBJ1-2; D not resolved. The CDR3 totals 12 residues. Germline V gene lookup returns CDR1 MDHEN and CDR2 SYDVKM. V was shortened by 2 bases and J by 1 base, with 2 bases between the two germline ends. The chain's CDR3 is CASSLLNYGYTF. The CDR3 nucleotides read TGTGCCAGCAGTTTACTTAACTATGGCTACACCTTC.

The chain couples TRBV25-1 to TRBJ2-1; 9 positions agree with TRBD1. The ends lost 6 bases at V and 8 bases at J; junction bases unmatched: 5. This CDR3 contains 13 residues. Germline CDR1 MGHDK, CDR2 SYGVNS. CDR3 in DNA: TGTGCCAGCAGGGGACAGGGTCGGTATGAGCAGTTCTTC. Translating gives CASRGQGRYEQFF.

This chain joins TRBV2 and TRBJ2-1, with TRBD1 matching 7 bases. The ends lost 2 bases at V and 10 bases at J; junction bases unmatched: 5. Germline CDR1 SNHLY, CDR2 FYNNEI. This CDR3 contains 13 residues. The DNA for the CDR3 is TGTGCCAGCAGTGAAAACAGGGGATTAGAGCAGTTCTTC. It translates to CASSENRGLEQFF.

The rearrangement links TRBV7-9 to TRBJ2-1, with TRBD2 as a possible D gene (6 bases). The CDR3 totals 18 residues. V lost 3 bases and J lost 9, with 27 bases in between. Germline-derived CDR1 and CDR2 are SEHNR and FQNEAQ (reference sequence). This chain's CDR3 is CASSFPSGGNPGTGEQFF. CDR3 coding DNA: TGTGCCAGCAGCTTCCCCAGTGGGGGGAATCCCGGCACAGGTGAGCAGTTCTTC.

The V call is TRBV6-4, the J call TRBJ1-2, with a possible D match to TRBD1 (5 bases). Germline V gene sequence: CDR1 MRHNA, CDR2 SNTAGT. Deletions cut 3 bases from V and 3 bases from J, with 8 bases between. This CDR3 comprises 13 residues. DNA for the CDR3: TGTGCCAGCAGTGAATCGGGGGACTATGGCTACACCTTC. This gives the protein CASSESGDYGYTF.

The chain carries TRBV6-1 and TRBJ2-5, with 7 bases that match TRBD1. Germline CDR1 and CDR2: MNHNS and SASEGT. The CDR3 spans 15 residues. After removal of 3 bases from V and 2 bases from J, the junction contained 6 bases not matched to a gene. The CDR3 DNA is TGTGCCAGCAGTGATAACAGGGGAACACAAGAGACCCAGTACTTC. The encoded protein is CASSDNRGTQETQYF.

This chain uses TRBV14 with TRBJ2-1; 8 positions agree with TRBD2. Germline V gene sequence: CDR1 SGHDN, CDR2 FVKESK. The CDR3 runs to 16 residues. V was clipped by 3 bases and J by 7 bases; unmatched bases: 11. For the CDR3, the DNA is TGTGCCAGCAGCCAGTTAGCGGGACCGGTCAAAAATGAGCAGTTCTTC. Its protein product is CASSQLAGPVKNEQFF. Full variable domain (remainder filled in from reference TRBV14 and TRBJ2-1): EAGVTQFPSHSVIEKGQTVTLRCDPISGHDNLYWYRRVMGKEIKFLLHFVKESKQDESGMPNNRFLAERTGGTYSTLKVQPAELEDSGVYFCASSQLAGPVKNEQFFGPGTRLTVL.

The chain couples TRBV30 to TRBJ2-3; TRBD2 matches 8 bases. With 3 bases clipped from V and 5 bases from J, the junction kept 10 bases outside the gene matches. This CDR3 has 15 residues. The germline V gene has CDR1 GTSNPN and CDR2 SVGIG (reference sequence). Here the CDR3 DNA reads TGTGCCTGGAGCGCCGCGGGGGGCCCGGGAGATACGCAGTATTTT. Residues: CAWSAAGGPGDTQYF.